These T cell receptor beta chains were read from a single sample in a study of blood T cells in healthy people across ages. MiXCR, applied by TCRdb to the 5' RACE reads, yields one record per CDR3 protein. The table lists a few hundred thousand distinct CDR3 sequences, approximately 51% of them singletons. Sequencing used blood. The receptors stem from a man aged 55 to 70 in good health. Each CDR3 is given with its conserved first and last residue. Fields, in order: D gene, J gene, clone size, V gene, CDR3 protein, CDR3 DNA. D genes are given only for firm matches. Size is omitted from some rows. Given values are once, few, many or a class for expanded clones.

>-|TRBJ1-1|-|TRBV4-3
CASSQDWELMNTEAFF
TGCGCCAGCAGCCAAGATTGGGAGCTAATGAACACTGAAGCTTTCTTT
>-|TRBJ1-6|many|TRBV7-2
CASSLRDQIQPLHF
TGTGCCAGCAGCCTACGGGACCAAATTCAACCCCTCCACTTT
>-|TRBJ2-2|-|TRBV5-6
CASSFGGIHTGELFF
TGTGCCAGCAGCTTCGGCGGGATACACACCGGGGAGCTGTTTTTT
>-|TRBJ2-7|few|TRBV11-2
CASSLRGPAYEQYF
TGTGCCAGCAGCTTACGTGGGCCGGCCTACGAGCAGTACTTC
>-|TRBJ2-3|-|TRBV20-1
CSARPEAFTDTQYF
TGCAGTGCCCGCCCCGAAGCCTTCACAGATACGCAGTATTTT
>-|TRBJ2-1|-|TRBV11-2
CASSLVGGLTYNEQFF
TGTGCCAGCAGCTTAGTTGGGGGGCTGACCTACAATGAGCAGTTCTTC
>TRBD1|TRBJ2-5|-|TRBV24-1
CATGQGAETQYF
TGTGCCACCGGACAGGGGGCAGAGACCCAGTACTTC
>TRBD1|TRBJ2-5|-|TRBV25-1
CASSGGQGETQYF
TGTGCCAGCAGTGGGGGACAGGGGGAGACCCAGTACTTC
>-|TRBJ2-7|few|TRBV3-1
CASSQVVTLSYEQYF
TGTGCCAGCAGCCAAGTAGTTACACTATCCTACGAGCAGTACTTC
>-|TRBJ1-5|few|TRBV20-1
CSASGPNQPQHF
TGCAGTGCTAGTGGCCCCAATCAGCCCCAGCATTTT
>-|TRBJ1-1|-|TRBV7-3
CASSLGILGTEAFF
TGTGCCAGCAGCTTAGGTATACTGGGGACTGAAGCTTTCTTT
>-|TRBJ2-7|-|TRBV2
CASGRSPYEQYF
TGTGCCAGCGGGAGGAGCCCCTACGAGCAGTACTTC
>TRBD1|TRBJ1-2|-|TRBV6-5
CASGKTGGLGYTF
TGTGCCAGCGGCAAGACAGGGGGACTTGGCTACACCTTC
>-|TRBJ2-5|few|TRBV20-1
CSAGELTQYF
TGCAGTGCTGGTGAGCTTACCCAGTACTTC
>-|TRBJ1-1|-|TRBV2
CASSSPGRANTEAFF
TGTGCCAGCAGTAGTCCCGGCAGGGCTAACACTGAAGCTTTCTTT
>-|TRBJ1-2|few|TRBV20-1
CSARDGRLSLGNGYTF
TGCAGTGCTAGAGATGGCCGGCTTAGTCTGGGGAATGGCTACACCTTC
>TRBD1|TRBJ2-4|-|TRBV28
CASSTQGGLAKNIQYF
TGTGCCAGCAGTACACAGGGGGGATTAGCCAAAAACATTCAGTACTTC
>-|TRBJ1-1|-|TRBV20-1
CSASDIRQKERAFF
TGCAGTGCTAGCGATATACGGCAGAAGGAGAGAGCTTTCTTT
>-|TRBJ2-7|-|TRBV16
CASSPRGAGLSYEQYF
TGTGCCAGCAGCCCAAGGGGGGCTGGACTTAGCTACGAGCAGTACTTC
>-|TRBJ2-1|-|TRBV6-6
CASSYGQYNEQFF
TGTGCCAGCAGTTATGGCCAATACAATGAGCAGTTCTTC
>-|TRBJ1-5|-|TRBV6-1
CASSEQTNQPQHF
TGTGCCAGCTCGGAACAAACCAATCAGCCCCAGCATTTT
>-|TRBJ2-5|once|TRBV6-1
CASKVGCLATETQYF
TGTGCCAGCAAAGTAGGATGTCTAGCGACAGAGACCCAGTACTTC
>TRBD2|TRBJ2-3|many|TRBV20-1
CSARADRASGPTDTQYF
TGCAGTGCTAGAGCCGACCGAGCTAGCGGTCCCACAGATACGCAGTATTTT
>-|TRBJ2-7|few|TRBV7-2
CASSFLSGEQYF
TGTGCCAGCAGCTTTTTGTCGGGAGAACAGTACTTC
>-|TRBJ1-2|-|TRBV6-2/TRBV6-3
CASSQPGHLWGYTF
TGTGCCAGCAGTCAACCGGGACACCTCTGGGGCTACACCTTC
>-|TRBJ2-4|-|TRBV6-2/TRBV6-3
CASSRKGGRTKNIQYF
TGTGCCAGCAGTCGCAAGGGGGGTAGGACAAAAAACATTCAGTACTTC